This T cell receptor beta chain is drawn from a study of T cell responses to AZD1222 COVID-19 vaccine. Study summary: Combined were second doses at about 4 or about 12 weeks.

Sequencing was performed with immunoSEQ multiplex PCR; in TCRdb, only in-frame clones are kept and a portion is missing. The table shows around 95,000 clones, with about 88% occurring only once. With V trimmed by 4 bases and J by 4 bases, 7 bases remained unmatched. The CDR3 has 15 residues. CDR1 is KGHSH and CDR2 is LQKENI in the germline V gene. V and J are TRBV18 and TRBJ2-3; 8 nucleotides agree with TRBD1. The sequencing here drew on peripheral blood, taken on day 0 of AZD1222 vaccination. This TCR was sampled from an adult in good health. The CDR3 region has the DNA TGTGCCAGCTCACTTCCGACAGGGGTGGCAGATACGCAGTATTTT. Residues: CASSLPTGVADTQYF. Full variable domain (remainder filled in from reference TRBV18 and TRBJ2-3): NAGVMQNPRHLVRRRGQEARLRCSPMKGHSHVYWYRQLPEEGLKFMVYLQKENIIDESGMPKERFSAEFPKEGPSILRIQQVVRGDSAAYFCASSLPTGVADTQYFGPGTRLTVL.